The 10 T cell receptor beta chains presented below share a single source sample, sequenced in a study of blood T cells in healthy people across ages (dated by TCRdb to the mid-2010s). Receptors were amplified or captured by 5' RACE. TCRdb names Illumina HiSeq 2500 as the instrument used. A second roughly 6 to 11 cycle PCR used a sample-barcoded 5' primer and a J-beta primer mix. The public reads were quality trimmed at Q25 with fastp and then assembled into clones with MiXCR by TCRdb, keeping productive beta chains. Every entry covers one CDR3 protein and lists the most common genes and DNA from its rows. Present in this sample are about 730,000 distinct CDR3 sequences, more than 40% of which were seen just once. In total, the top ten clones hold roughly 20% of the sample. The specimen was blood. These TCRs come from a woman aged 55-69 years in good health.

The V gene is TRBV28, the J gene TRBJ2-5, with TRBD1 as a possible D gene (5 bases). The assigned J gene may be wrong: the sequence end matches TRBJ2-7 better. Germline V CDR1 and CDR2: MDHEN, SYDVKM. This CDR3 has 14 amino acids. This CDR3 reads CASSPQARGYEQYF. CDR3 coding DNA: TGTGCCAGCAGTCCGCAGGCTAGGGGTTACGAGCAGTACTTC.

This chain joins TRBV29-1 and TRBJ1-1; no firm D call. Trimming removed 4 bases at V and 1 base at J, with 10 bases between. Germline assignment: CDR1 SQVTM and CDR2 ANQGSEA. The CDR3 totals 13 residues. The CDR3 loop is CSVGGLGNTEAFF. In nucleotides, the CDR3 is TGCAGCGTTGGGGGATTGGGGAACACTGAAGCTTTCTTT. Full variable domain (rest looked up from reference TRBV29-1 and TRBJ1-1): SAVISQKPSRDICQRGTSLTIQCQVDSQVTMMFWYRQQPGQSLTLIATANQGSEATYESGFVIDKFPISRPNLTFSTLTVSNMSPEDSSIYLCSVGGLGNTEAFFGQGTRLTVV.

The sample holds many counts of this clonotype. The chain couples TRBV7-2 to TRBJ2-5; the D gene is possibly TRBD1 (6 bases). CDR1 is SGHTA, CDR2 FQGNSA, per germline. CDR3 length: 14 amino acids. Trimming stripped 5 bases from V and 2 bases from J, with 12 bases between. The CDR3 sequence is CASSLGTRQETQYF. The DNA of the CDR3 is TGTGCCAGCAGCCTCGGGACAAGGCAAGAGACCCAGTACTTC.

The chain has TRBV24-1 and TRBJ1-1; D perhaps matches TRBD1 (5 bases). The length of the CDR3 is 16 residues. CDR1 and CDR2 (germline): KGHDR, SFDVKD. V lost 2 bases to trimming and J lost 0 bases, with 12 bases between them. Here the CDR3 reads CATSDSGAGMNTEAFF. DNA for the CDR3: TGTGCCACCAGTGATTCAGGCGCAGGGATGAACACTGAAGCTTTCTTT.

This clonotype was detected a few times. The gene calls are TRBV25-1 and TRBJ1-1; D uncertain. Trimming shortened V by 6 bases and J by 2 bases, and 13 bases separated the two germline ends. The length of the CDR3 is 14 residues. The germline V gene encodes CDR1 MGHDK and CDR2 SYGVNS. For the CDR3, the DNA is TGTGCCAGCAGCTTCCGGGATTTTAACACTGAAGCTTTCTTT. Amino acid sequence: CASSFRDFNTEAFF.

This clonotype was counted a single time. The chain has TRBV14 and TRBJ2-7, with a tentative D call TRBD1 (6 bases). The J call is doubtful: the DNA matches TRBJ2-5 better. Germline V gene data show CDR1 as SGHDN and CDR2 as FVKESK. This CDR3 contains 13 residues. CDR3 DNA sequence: TGTGCCAGCAGGACAGGTCTCCAAGAGACCCAGTACTTC. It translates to CASRTGLQETQYF.

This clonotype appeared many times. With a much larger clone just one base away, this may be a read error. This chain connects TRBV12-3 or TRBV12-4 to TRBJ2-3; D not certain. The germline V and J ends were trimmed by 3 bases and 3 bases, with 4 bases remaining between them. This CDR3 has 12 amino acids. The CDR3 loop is CASSFRTDTQYF. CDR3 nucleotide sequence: TGTGCCAGCAGTTTTAGGACAGATACGCAGTATTTT.

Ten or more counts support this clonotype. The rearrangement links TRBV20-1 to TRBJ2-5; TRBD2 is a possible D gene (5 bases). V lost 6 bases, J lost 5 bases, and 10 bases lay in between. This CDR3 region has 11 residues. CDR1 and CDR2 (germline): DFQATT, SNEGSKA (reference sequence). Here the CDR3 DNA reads TGCAGTGCCCACAAGCGGGAGACCCAGTACTTC. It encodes CSAHKRETQYF.

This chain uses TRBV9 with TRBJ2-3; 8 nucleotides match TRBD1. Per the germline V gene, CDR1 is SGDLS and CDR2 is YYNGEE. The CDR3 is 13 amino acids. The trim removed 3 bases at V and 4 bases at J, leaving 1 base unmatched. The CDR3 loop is CASSAQGADTQYF. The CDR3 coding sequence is TGTGCCAGCAGCGCACAGGGGGCAGATACGCAGTATTTT.

The CDR3 protein is CSARPGASGGHYNEQYF. The CDR3 coding sequence is TGCAGTGCTAGACCCGGGGCTAGCGGGGGGCACTACAATGAGCAGTACTTC. The J gene is TRBJ2-1, the V gene TRBV20-1; 11 nucleotides align to TRBD2. The J call is uncertain, as TRBJ2-7 better fits the DNA end. The CDR3 runs 17 residues. Germline CDR1 DFQATT, CDR2 SNEGSKA (reference sequence).